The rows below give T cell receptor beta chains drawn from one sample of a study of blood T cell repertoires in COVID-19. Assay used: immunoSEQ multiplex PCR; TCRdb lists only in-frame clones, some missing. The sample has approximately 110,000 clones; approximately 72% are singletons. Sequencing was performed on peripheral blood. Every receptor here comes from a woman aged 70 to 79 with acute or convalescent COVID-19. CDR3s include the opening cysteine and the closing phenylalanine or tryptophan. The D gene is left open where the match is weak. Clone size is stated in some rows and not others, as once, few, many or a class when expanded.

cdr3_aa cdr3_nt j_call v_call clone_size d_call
CASNGQADGYTF TGTGCCAGCAACGGACAGGCCGATGGCTACACCTTC TRBJ1-2 TRBV28 NA TRBD1
CASSRSLALNYEQYF TGCGCCAGCAGCCGCAGCCTAGCGCTGAACTACGAGCAGTACTTC TRBJ2-7 TRBV4-3 NA NA
CASSQDRARRGLGGYTF TGTGCCAGCAGCCAAGATAGGGCCCGCAGGGGGCTCGGCGGCTACACCTTC TRBJ1-2 TRBV3-1/TRBV3-2 NA TRBD1
CATRDRKTNSPLHF TGTGCCACCCGCGACAGGAAGACTAATTCACCCCTCCACTTT TRBJ1-6 TRBV15 NA NA
CASSVGGLAGTSNEQFF TGTGCCAGCAGCGTAGGGGGACTAGCGGGGACAAGCAATGAGCAGTTCTTC TRBJ2-1 TRBV9 NA TRBD2
CASTPRGGSGNTIYF TGTGCCAGCACCCCCCGGGGTGGCTCTGGAAACACCATATATTTT TRBJ1-3 TRBV7-8 few NA
CASSAKQGSLTEAFF TGTGCCAGCAGCGCGAAACAGGGAAGTTTGACTGAAGCTTTCTTT TRBJ1-1 TRBV5-4 NA NA
CSVELRGGDEFF TGCAGCGTTGAATTGCGCGGGGGTGACGAGTTCTTC TRBJ2-1 TRBV29-1 NA TRBD2
CASSGGRLGGRETQYF TGTGCCAGCAGTGGGGGGAGGTTGGGTGGACGAGAGACCCAGTACTTC TRBJ2-5 TRBV6-1 NA NA
CASSEVRATGGGYTF TGTGCCAGCAGTGAAGTAAGGGCCACAGGGGGTGGCTACACCTTC TRBJ1-2 TRBV2 NA TRBD1
CASSLAVTGGQYF TGTGCCAGCAGCTTGGCGGTGACAGGGGGGCAGTATTTT TRBJ2-3 TRBV5-6 NA TRBD1
CASSLGERTGPLGRETQYF TGTGCCAGCAGCTTAGGAGAACGGACAGGCCCCTTGGGGAGGGAGACCCAGTACTTC TRBJ2-5 TRBV7-8 NA NA
CASSYHRDLNTEAFF TGTGCCAGCAGCTACCACAGGGACCTGAACACTGAAGCTTTCTTT TRBJ1-1 TRBV7-9 NA NA
CASSQGSRGRPNEQFF TGTGCCAGCAGCCAAGGCAGCAGGGGGCGCCCGAATGAGCAGTTCTTC TRBJ2-1 TRBV3-1/TRBV3-2 NA TRBD1
CASTRGGTAQETQYF TGTGCCAGCACCCGAGGGGGGACAGCGCAAGAGACCCAGTACTTC TRBJ2-5 TRBV6-5 few NA
CASSLDGETQYF TGTGCCAGCAGCTTAGACGGGGAGACCCAGTACTTC TRBJ2-5 TRBV11-1 NA NA
CASNRDNQPQHF TGTGCCAGCAACAGGGACAATCAGCCCCAGCATTTT TRBJ1-5 TRBV12-3/TRBV12-4 NA NA
CASSQTAVDREKLFF TGTGCCAGTAGTCAGACGGCGGTCGATAGGGAAAAACTGTTTTTT TRBJ1-4 TRBV19 NA NA
CASSVMEGGSGNTIYF TGTGCCAGCAGTGTAATGGAGGGCGGATCTGGAAACACCATATATTTT TRBJ1-3 TRBV2 NA NA
CASSSLTGQGVGELFF TGCGCCAGCAGCTCGCTCACAGGACAGGGGGTCGGGGAGCTGTTTTTT TRBJ2-2 TRBV5-1 NA TRBD1
CASRAAVAADTQYF TGTGCCAGCAGGGCCGCGGTAGCCGCAGATACGCAGTATTTT TRBJ2-3 TRBV3-1/TRBV3-2 NA NA
CASSPNPTSGRSNEQFF TGCGCCAGCAGCCCTAACCCGACTAGCGGGAGAAGCAATGAGCAGTTCTTC TRBJ2-1 TRBV5-1 NA TRBD2
CASREGLRMGTEAFF TGTGCCAGCAGGGAGGGACTCCGGATGGGAACTGAAGCTTTCTTT TRBJ1-1 TRBV5-4 NA NA
CASSLTGNPGNTIYF TGTGCCAGCAGTTTAACAGGGAACCCTGGAAACACCATATATTTT TRBJ1-3 TRBV27 NA NA
CASSLRVGSYNEQFF TGTGCCAGCAGCTTACGGGTCGGGTCCTACAATGAGCAGTTCTTC TRBJ2-1 TRBV11-3 NA NA
CASRGLAGVPQYF TGTGCCAGCAGGGGACTAGCGGGGGTTCCCCAGTACTTC TRBJ2-5 TRBV27 NA TRBD2
CASSKASGGIDTQYF TGTGCCAGCAGCAAAGCCAGCGGGGGGATAGATACGCAGTATTTT TRBJ2-3 TRBV27 NA TRBD2
CASSPTEDRAYGYTF TGTGCCAGCAGCCCAACCGAGGACAGGGCCTATGGCTACACCTTC TRBJ1-2 TRBV28 NA TRBD1
CASSFSTAPSGELFF TGTGCCAGCAGCTTCTCGACAGCCCCATCTGGGGAGCTGTTTTTT TRBJ2-2 TRBV7-9 NA NA
CAISEGGRAVLDTQYF TGTGCCATCAGTGAGGGGGGCAGGGCGGTACTGGATACGCAGTATTTT TRBJ2-3 TRBV10-3 NA NA
CASSLNYYEQYF TGTGCCAGCAGCTTAAACTACTACGAGCAGTACTTC TRBJ2-7 TRBV7-8 NA NA
CASSLEGRGYSNQPQHF TGTGCCAGCAGCTTAGAAGGCAGGGGCTATAGCAATCAGCCCCAGCATTTT TRBJ1-5 TRBV7-2 NA NA
CASSEDGKYGYTF TGTGCCAGCAGTGAAGACGGGAAATATGGCTACACCTTC TRBJ1-2 TRBV6-1 NA NA
CASSQARTNTGELFF TGCGCCAGCAGCCAAGCGCGCACGAACACCGGGGAGCTGTTTTTT TRBJ2-2 TRBV5-1 NA NA
CASSLGRGSGLFF TGTGCCAGCAGTTTAGGGCGCGGCTCAGGGCTGTTTTTT TRBJ1-4 TRBV12-3/TRBV12-4 NA NA
CASSAGRQKEPDGYTF TGTGCCAGCAGCGCAGGTCGACAGAAAGAACCCGATGGCTACACCTTC TRBJ1-2 TRBV2 NA NA
CASSVSSGGSYEQYF TGTGCCAGTAGTGTATCTAGCGGTGGCTCCTACGAGCAGTACTTC TRBJ2-7 TRBV19 NA TRBD2
CASSQGTGNLNTEAFF TGTGCCAGCTCACAAGGGACAGGGAACTTGAACACTGAAGCTTTCTTT TRBJ1-1 TRBV18 NA TRBD1
CASRGAEGVGIQYF TGTGCCAGCAGAGGGGCGGAGGGCGTGGGCATTCAGTACTTC TRBJ2-4 TRBV5-4 NA NA
CASSLSPGLAGGNEQFF TGTGCCAGCAGCCTTAGCCCGGGACTAGCGGGGGGGAATGAGCAGTTCTTC TRBJ2-1 TRBV3-1/TRBV3-2 NA TRBD2
CASAGLFETNYGYTF TGTGCCAGTGCGGGACTTTTCGAGACTAACTATGGCTACACCTTC TRBJ1-2 TRBV19 NA NA
CATTGGLDEQYF TGTGCCACAACGGGGGGGCTGGACGAGCAGTACTTC TRBJ2-7 TRBV28 NA TRBD2
CASRGSYTEAFF TGTGCCAGCAGAGGGAGTTACACTGAAGCTTTCTTT TRBJ1-1 TRBV28 few NA